A selection of T cell receptor beta chains follows, all from one sample in a study of T cells in Graves' hyperthyroidism and ophthalmopathy. TCRdb processed the multiplex PCR reads anew with MiXCR; each CDR3 protein has one entry. This sample has over 300,000 distinct CDR3 sequences, with roughly 15% found just once. What was sequenced was blood. All receptors derive from a woman aged 40 to 50 with Graves' ophthalmopathy. Each CDR3 is given with its conserved first and last residue. A D gene is named only where the DNA matches it firmly. Size tells how often a clone was seen (once, few, many) or the class of an expanded clone, and some rows leave it out.

>many|TRBJ1-6|TRBV6-1|TRBD1
TGTGCCAGCAGTCGGACGGGACAGGGAAATTCACCCCTCCACTTT
CASSRTGQGNSPLHF
>many|TRBJ2-1|TRBV20-1|TRBD2
TGCAGTGCTAGATTCGGGACTAGCGGGATGTACAATGAGCAGTTCTTC
CSARFGTSGMYNEQFF
>many|TRBJ2-7|TRBV3-1|.
TGTGCCAGCAGCCAAGATACGACCCCCTACGAGCAGTACTTC
CASSQDTTPYEQYF
>few|TRBJ2-3|TRBV18|TRBD1
TGTGCCAGCTCACTGACAGGGCCGGCGGATACGCAGTATTTT
CASSLTGPADTQYF
>many|TRBJ2-3|TRBV4-1|TRBD1
TGCGCCAGCAGTATCCGGGACAGGGAGGTTTCAGATACGCAGTATTTT
CASSIRDREVSDTQYF
>many|TRBJ1-2|TRBV9|.
TGTGCCAGCAGCGTCGGGGACCCAGTTAACTATGGCTACACCTTC
CASSVGDPVNYGYTF
>many|TRBJ1-2|TRBV7-8|TRBD1
TGTGCCAGCAGCTTAGAAATAGGGGGCGACTATGGCTACACCTTC
CASSLEIGGDYGYTF
>many|TRBJ1-1|TRBV10-1|.
TGCGCCAGCAGTGAGACGGCGAAAAACACTGAAGCTTTCTTT
CASSETAKNTEAFF
>many|TRBJ1-6|TRBV2|TRBD1
TGTGCCAGCAGTCCCGGGACAGGAGGATCACCCCTCCACTTT
CASSPGTGGSPLHF
>.|TRBJ2-6|TRBV2|.
TGTGCCAGTTGTCGCTCTGGGGCCAACGTCCTGACTTTC
CASCRSGANVLTF
>few|TRBJ1-2|TRBV28|.
TGTGCCAGCAGTTTCTATTTCCTCTTAGGGAGAGGGGCTCATGGCTACACCTTC
CASSFYFLLGRGAHGYTF
>many|TRBJ2-5|TRBV20-1|.
TGCAGTGCTTCCTATCAAGCCCCAGAGACCCAGTACTTC
CSASYQAPETQYF
>.|TRBJ1-2|TRBV27|.
TGTGCCAGCAGCTTATCCCCGCGGAGTGGCTACACCTTC
CASSLSPRSGYTF
>many|TRBJ1-2|TRBV5-1|.
TGCGCCAGCAGCCCTCAGGGGACTAACTATGGCTACACCTTC
CASSPQGTNYGYTF
>few|TRBJ2-7|TRBV20-1|TRBD2
TGCAGTGCTCCCTTGGGCGGGAGGTCATTTGGCGAGCAGTACTTC
CSAPLGGRSFGEQYF
>.|TRBJ2-1|TRBV28|.
TGTGCCAGCAGTTTGGCAGGGGAGGATGAGCAGTTCTTC
CASSLAGEDEQFF
>.|TRBJ2-5|TRBV4-1|TRBD1
TGCGCCAGCAGCCAAGCGAAATGGACAGGTCATGAGGGTGACCAAGAGACCCAGTACTTC
CASSQAKWTGHEGDQETQYF
>few|TRBJ2-1|TRBV12-3/TRBV12-4|.
TGTGCCGGCAGTTTCGAAGAGCAGTTCTTC
CAGSFEEQFF
>many|TRBJ2-1|TRBV11-2|TRBD2
TGTGCCAGCAGCTTAGAGGGCCTAGCGGGAGTCTATGAGCAGTTCTTC
CASSLEGLAGVYEQFF
>few|TRBJ2-3|TRBV6-1|.
TGTGCCAGCAGTAAGACCGACTGGCGCACAGATACGCAGTATTTT
CASSKTDWRTDTQYF
>.|TRBJ2-1|TRBV30|TRBD2
TGTGCCTGGAGCATGGGACTAGCGGGAGGGAGATCCTACAATGAGCAGCTCTTC
CAWSMGLAGGRSYNEQLF
>many|TRBJ2-1|TRBV7-2|.
TGTGCCAGCAGAATCAGGCGGGGGCCCTACAATGAGCAGTTCTTC
CASRIRRGPYNEQFF
>many|TRBJ2-7|TRBV11-2|TRBD1
TGTGCCAGCAGACCGACAGGGGCCTACGAGCAGTACTTC
CASRPTGAYEQYF
>.|TRBJ1-5|TRBV30|.
TGTGCCTGGAGTACCCCCGGGCCAAATAGCAATCAGCCCCAGCATTTT
CAWSTPGPNSNQPQHF
>.|TRBJ1-1|TRBV7-6|TRBD1
TGTGCCAGCAGCTTAAAGGTCCGCCCTGACAGGGGCACTGAAGCTTTCTTT
CASSLKVRPDRGTEAFF
>many|TRBJ1-1|TRBV3-1|.
TGTGCCAGCAGACCAGCAGGGAACACTGAAGCTTTCTTT
CASRPAGNTEAFF
>.|TRBJ1-6|TRBV6-5|.
TGTGCCAGCAGTTACCACCACGCCTATAATTCACCCCTCCACTTT
CASSYHHAYNSPLHF
>few|TRBJ1-3|TRBV3-1|.
TGTGCCAGCAGCCATAGCAGGTCCGCGTACTCTGGAAACACCATATATTTT
CASSHSRSAYSGNTIYF
>many|TRBJ2-1|TRBV20-1|.
TGCAGTGCTAGGCGACTAGAGGTAGTGGGTGAGCAGTTCTTC
CSARRLEVVGEQFF
>many|TRBJ1-2|TRBV4-1|TRBD1
TGCGCCAGCAGCCAAAGGGACAGGGGGAGCGGCTACACCTTC
CASSQRDRGSGYTF
>many|TRBJ1-1|TRBV20-1|.
TGCAGTCAAATATTCGGGGGCGCGTACACTGAAGCTTTCTTT
CSQIFGGAYTEAFF
>few|TRBJ1-2|TRBV20-1|.
TGCAGTGCTAGCGACCCGGTGGGGAGATATGGCTACACCTTC
CSASDPVGRYGYTF
>many|TRBJ2-7|TRBV24-1|.
TGTGCCACCATAGAGGGCTTGCCCAGCTCCTACGAGCAGTACTTC
CATIEGLPSSYEQYF